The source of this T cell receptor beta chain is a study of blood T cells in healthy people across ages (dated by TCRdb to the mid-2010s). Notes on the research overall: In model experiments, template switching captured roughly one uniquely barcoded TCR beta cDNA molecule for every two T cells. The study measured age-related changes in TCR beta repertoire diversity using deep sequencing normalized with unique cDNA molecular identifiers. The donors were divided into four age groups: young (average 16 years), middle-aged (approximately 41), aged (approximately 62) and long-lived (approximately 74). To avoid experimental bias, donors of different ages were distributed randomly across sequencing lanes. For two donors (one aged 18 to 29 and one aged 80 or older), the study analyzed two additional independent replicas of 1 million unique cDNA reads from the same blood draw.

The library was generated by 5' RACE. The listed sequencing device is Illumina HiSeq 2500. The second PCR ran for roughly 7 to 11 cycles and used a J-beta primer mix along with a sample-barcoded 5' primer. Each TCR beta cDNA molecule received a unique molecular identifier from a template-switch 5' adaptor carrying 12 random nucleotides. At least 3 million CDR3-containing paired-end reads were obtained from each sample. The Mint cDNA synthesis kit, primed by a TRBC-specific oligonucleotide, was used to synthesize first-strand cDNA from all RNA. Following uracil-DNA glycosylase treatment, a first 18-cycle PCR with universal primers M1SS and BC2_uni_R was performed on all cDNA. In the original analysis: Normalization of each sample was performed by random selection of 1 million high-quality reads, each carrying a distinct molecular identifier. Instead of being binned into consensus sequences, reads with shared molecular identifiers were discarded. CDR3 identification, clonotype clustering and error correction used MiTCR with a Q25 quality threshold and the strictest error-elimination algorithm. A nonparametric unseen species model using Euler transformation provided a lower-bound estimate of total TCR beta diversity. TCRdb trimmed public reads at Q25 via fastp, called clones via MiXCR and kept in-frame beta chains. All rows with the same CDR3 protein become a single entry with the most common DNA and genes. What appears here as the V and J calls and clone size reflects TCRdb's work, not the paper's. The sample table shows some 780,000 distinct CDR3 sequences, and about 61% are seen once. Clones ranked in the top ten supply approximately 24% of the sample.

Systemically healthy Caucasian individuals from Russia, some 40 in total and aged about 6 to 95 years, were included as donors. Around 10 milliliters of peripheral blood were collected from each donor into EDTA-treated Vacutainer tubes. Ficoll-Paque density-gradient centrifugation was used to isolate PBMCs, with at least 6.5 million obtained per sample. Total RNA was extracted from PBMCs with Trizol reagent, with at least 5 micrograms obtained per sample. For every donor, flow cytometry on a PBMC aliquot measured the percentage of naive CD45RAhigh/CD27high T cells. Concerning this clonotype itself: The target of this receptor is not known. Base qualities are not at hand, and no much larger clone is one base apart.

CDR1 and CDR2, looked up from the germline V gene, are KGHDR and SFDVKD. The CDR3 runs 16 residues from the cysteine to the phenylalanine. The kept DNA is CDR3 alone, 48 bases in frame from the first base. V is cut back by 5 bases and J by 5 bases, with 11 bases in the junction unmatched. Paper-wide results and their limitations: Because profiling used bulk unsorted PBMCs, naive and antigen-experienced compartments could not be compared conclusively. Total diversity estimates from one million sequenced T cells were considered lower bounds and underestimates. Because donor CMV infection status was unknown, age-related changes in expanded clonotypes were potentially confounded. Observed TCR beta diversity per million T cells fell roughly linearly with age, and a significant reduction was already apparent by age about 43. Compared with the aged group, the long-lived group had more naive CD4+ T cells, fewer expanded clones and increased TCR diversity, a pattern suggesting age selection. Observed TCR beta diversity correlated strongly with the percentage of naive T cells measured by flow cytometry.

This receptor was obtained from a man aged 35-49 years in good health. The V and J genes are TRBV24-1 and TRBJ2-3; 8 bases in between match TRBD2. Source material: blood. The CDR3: CATSARREGLRDTQYF. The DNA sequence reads TGTGCCACCAGTGCACGACGGGAGGGTTTGAGAGATACGCAGTATTTT.